Shown below are 26 T cell receptor beta chains from a single sample sequenced in a study of neoadjuvant anti-PD-1 for oral cavity cancer. Some clones are missing from TCRdb's copy, which holds only in-frame ones; the method was immunoSEQ multiplex PCR. The sample records 14,000 or so clones, approximately 70% being singletons. Time point defined: after neoadjuvant nivolumab, at surgical resection. Specimen: PBMCs, collected after nivolumab (anti-PD-1) treatment. The receptors come from a person between 35 and 79 years old with oral cavity squamous cell carcinoma.

The chain couples TRBV10-3 to TRBJ2-1, with 11 positions matching TRBD2. This CDR3 is built from 20 residues. Germline V gene data show CDR1 as ENHRY and CDR2 as SYGVKD. The J segment lost 10 bases and the V segment lost 2 bases, leaving 22 bases of the junction unmatched. CDR3 nucleotides: TGTGCCATCAGTGAGAATCCCGGGACTAGCGGCTCCTCTCTACAGGTCGAGCAGTTCTTC. Translated: CAISENPGTSGSSLQVEQFF.

The CDR3 DNA reads as TGCAGTGCCGAGGCCTACGAGCAGTACTTC. Its protein is CSAEAYEQYF. J is TRBJ2-7 and V is TRBV20-1; no firm D call. Trimming pared 6 bases from V and 2 bases from J, leaving 5 bases between. The CDR3 runs 10 residues. CDR1 DFQATT and CDR2 SNEGSKA come from the germline V gene (reference sequence).

The J gene is TRBJ2-5, the V gene TRBV9; no firm D call. Germline-derived CDR1 and CDR2 are SGDLS and YYNGEE. V was pared by 4 bases and J by 1 base, with 14 bases between. The CDR3 contains 15 residues. The CDR3 here is CASSYLDAAQETQYF. The CDR3 DNA sequence: TGTGCCAGCAGCTATCTGGATGCGGCCCAAGAGACCCAGTACTTC.

The chain couples TRBV9 to TRBJ2-3; the D gene is possibly TRBD2 (6 bases). The CDR3 sequence is 14 residues long. V lost 5 bases, J lost 2 bases, and 12 bases lay in between. Per germline, CDR1 SGDLS and CDR2 YYNGEE. CDR3 sequence reads: CASSSLAHTDTQYF. In DNA form, the CDR3 reads TGTGCCAGCAGTAGCCTAGCGCACACAGATACGCAGTATTTT.

The chain carries TRBV4-2 and TRBJ2-1; D is uncertain. Looked up from germline, CDR1 is LGHNA and CDR2 is YNFKEQ. The V and J ends lost 0 bases and 4 bases respectively, with 4 bases between them. There are 13 residues in the CDR3. The DNA of the CDR3 is TGTGCCAGCAGCCAAGATGCTTACAATGAGCAGTTCTTC. This codes for CASSQDAYNEQFF.

This clone has just one count. This chain connects TRBV6-6 to TRBJ1-1, with D tentatively TRBD1 (5 bases). V was shortened by 3 bases and J by 0 bases, with 8 bases between the two germline ends. Germline V CDR1 and CDR2: MNHNY, SVGAGI (reference sequence). The CDR3 has 14 residues. Written as DNA, the CDR3 is TGTGCCAGCAGTTATACGGGGGTGAACACTGAAGCTTTCTTT. Residues: CASSYTGVNTEAFF.

The chain combines TRBV27 with TRBJ1-4; TRBD1 aligns across 7 bases. The germline CDR1 and CDR2 sequences are MNHEY and SMNVEV (reference sequence). Losses at the gene ends were 10 bases for V and 8 bases for J; bases not matched to a gene: 10. The CDR3 contains 13 residues. The CDR3 here is CATLDRVNEKLFF. The DNA of the CDR3 is TGTGCCACCCTCGACAGGGTAAACGAAAAACTGTTTTTT.

The chain recombines TRBV7-2 with TRBJ2-1; no definite D call. Trimming removed 1 base from V and 0 bases from J, with 7 bases in between. Germline V gives CDR1 SGHTA, CDR2 FQGNSA. This CDR3 comprises 15 residues. The CDR3 DNA sequence: TGTGCCAGCAGCTTAGGTCCGGGCTCCTACAATGAGCAGTTCTTC. This codes for CASSLGPGSYNEQFF.

The CDR3 sequence is CASSLAPRAGTDTQYF. CDR3 DNA: TGTGCCAGCAGTTTAGCCCCACGAGCGGGCACAGATACGCAGTATTTT. The chain employs TRBV27 and TRBJ2-3; the D gene is possibly TRBD2 (5 bases). CDR3 length: 16 amino acids. V lost 2 bases, J lost 1 base, and 13 bases lay in between. Germline lookup yields CDR1 MNHEY and CDR2 SMNVEV (reference sequence).

The chain couples TRBV30 to TRBJ1-1; D is perhaps TRBD1 (5 bases). V lost 0 bases, J lost 1 base, and 9 bases lay in between. Germline V gene lookup returns CDR1 GTSNPN and CDR2 SVGIG (reference sequence). This CDR3 has 14 residues. The CDR3 protein is CAWSVTGGNTEAFF. CDR3 sequence (DNA): TGTGCCTGGAGTGTAACTGGGGGGAACACTGAAGCTTTCTTT.

This clone was found a few times. The chain carries TRBV28 and TRBJ1-1; D perhaps matches TRBD1 (6 bases). Germline loops: CDR1 MDHEN, CDR2 SYDVKM. The CDR3 is 12 amino acids. V lost 6 bases and J 1 base, leaving 6 bases between the germline ends. CDR3 nucleotides: TGTGCCAGCAGGACAGGGAACACTGAAGCTTTCTTT. It encodes CASRTGNTEAFF.

The gene calls are TRBV9 and TRBJ2-2; D possibly corresponds to TRBD2 (7 bases). CDR1 SGDLS and CDR2 YYNGEE come from the germline V gene. V was cut by 0 bases and J by 5 bases, with 17 bases left in between. This CDR3 has 17 residues. As DNA, the CDR3 is TGTGCCAGCAGCGTAGGTGTTTGGACAGCGGGGACCGGGGAGCTGTTTTTT. It encodes CASSVGVWTAGTGELFF.

The chain has TRBV29-1 and TRBJ2-7, with 7 positions matching TRBD2. The CDR3 sequence is 13 residues long. V was clipped by 4 bases and J by 3 bases; unmatched bases: 6. Germline lookup yields CDR1 SQVTM and CDR2 ANQGSEA. The CDR3 protein is CSVAQSGIYEQYF. The CDR3 region has the DNA TGCAGCGTTGCGCAAAGCGGGATCTACGAGCAGTACTTC.

This chain connects TRBV7-3 to TRBJ1-3; 7 nucleotides line up with TRBD1. The CDR3 consists of 13 residues. J gave up 4 bases and V 5 bases, and 2 bases lay outside the gene matches. The V gene's germline CDR1 is SGHTA and CDR2 FQGTGA. For the CDR3, the DNA is TGTGCCAGCAGCGCGGACAGGGGAAACACCATATATTTT. Its protein is CASSADRGNTIYF. The full variable domain, in which reference TRBV7-3 and TRBJ1-3 provide the parts outside the CDR3, is GAGVSQTPSNKVTEKGKYVELRCDPISGHTALYWYRQSLGQGPEFLIYFQGTGAADDSGLPNDRFFAVRPEGSVSTLKIQRTERGDSAVYLCASSADRGNTIYFGEGSWLTVV.

The genes are TRBV9 and TRBJ2-2, with D possibly being TRBD2 (5 bases). V was pared by 2 bases and J by 1 base, with 12 bases between. In germline, CDR1 is SGDLS, CDR2 YYNGEE. The CDR3 contains 16 residues. CDR3 loop: CASSVGLTGNTGELFF. CDR3 in DNA: TGTGCCAGCAGCGTTGGACTCACTGGGAACACCGGGGAGCTGTTTTTT.

The chain employs TRBV2 and TRBJ2-1; TRBD2 aligns across 9 bases. Germline trimming cut 7 bases from V and 13 bases from J; bases unmatched to any gene: 8. The germline V gene has CDR1 SNHLY and CDR2 FYNNEI. The CDR3 loop spans 12 amino acids. The CDR3 reads CASKPTSGIQFF. The CDR3 bases are TGTGCCAGCAAACCGACTAGCGGCATCCAGTTCTTC.

The V call is TRBV15, the J call TRBJ2-7; perhaps TRBD1 as D (6 bases). The germline gives CDR1 LNHNV, CDR2 YYDKDF (reference sequence). The CDR3 runs to 14 residues. Trimming stripped 5 bases from V and 7 bases from J, with 18 bases between. The CDR3 DNA follows: TGTGCCACCAGCCGACAGGTGTCGACGGGTGAGCAGTACTTC. Protein: CATSRQVSTGEQYF.

This clone is classed as large. This sequence joins TRBV11-2 and TRBJ2-7; 9 positions match TRBD1. From germline, CDR1 is SGHAT and CDR2 FQNNGV. The junction had 6 bases not matched to a gene; V was cut back by 5 bases and J by 7 bases. The CDR3 contains 13 residues. CDR3 amino acids: CASSQGQGWEQYF. CDR3 nucleotide sequence: TGTGCCAGCAGCCAGGGACAGGGCTGGGAGCAGTACTTC.

This clone has only one observation. V and J are TRBV27 and TRBJ2-5; D not resolved. Germline loops: CDR1 MNHEY, CDR2 SMNVEV (reference sequence). The CDR3 length is 14 residues. V was pared by 5 bases and J by 6 bases, with 16 bases between. The CDR3 region has the DNA TGTGCCAGCAGTCCCCGAGTTCTGGGGAAGACCCAGTACTTC. This codes for CASSPRVLGKTQYF.

The gene calls are TRBV28 and TRBJ2-7, with D unclear. The CDR3 sequence is 14 residues long. CDR1 and CDR2 from the germline V gene are MDHEN and SYDVKM. V lost 8 bases to trimming and J lost 0 bases, with 14 bases between them. This chain's CDR3 is CASSSRVVSYEQYF. The CDR3 coding sequence is TGTGCCAGCTCCTCCCGGGTTGTCTCCTACGAGCAGTACTTC.

The rearrangement links TRBV6-5 to TRBJ1-3; no clear D gene. Germline V lookup: CDR1 MNHEY, CDR2 SVGAGI. The CDR3 is made up of 14 amino acids. V lost 4 bases, J lost 4 bases, and 11 bases lay in between. The CDR3 DNA reads as TGTGCCAGCAGTTCCATGGACGCCGGAAACACCATATATTTT. This gives the protein CASSSMDAGNTIYF.

The chain is built from TRBV28 and TRBJ2-2, with D maybe TRBD2 (6 bases). V lost 4 bases, J lost 6 bases, and 12 bases lay in between. CDR3 length: 14 residues. Germline CDR1 is MDHEN and CDR2 is SYDVKM. DNA for the CDR3: TGTGCCAGCAGTTACCGGGGGTGGGCCGGGGAGCTGTTTTTT. As protein: CASSYRGWAGELFF.

This chain connects TRBV9 to TRBJ2-2, with D perhaps TRBD1 or TRBD2 (5 bases each). V dropped 4 bases and J dropped 4 bases, with 17 bases sitting between them. Germline lookup yields CDR1 SGDLS and CDR2 YYNGEE. The CDR3 has 16 amino acids. CDR3 protein: CASSRSPGPTTGELFF. Written as DNA, the CDR3 is TGTGCCAGCAGCCGATCTCCGGGGCCGACCACCGGGGAGCTGTTTTTT.

This chain uses TRBV6-1 with TRBJ1-1; D is unresolved. CDR1 and CDR2 (germline): MNHNS, SASEGT. This CDR3 is 13 amino acids long. V was trimmed by 8 bases and J by 4 bases, leaving 14 bases between them. The CDR3 DNA sequence: TGTGCCAGCCCTACCAACGGGTTCACTGAAGCTTTCTTT. Translated: CASPTNGFTEAFF.

This clone came up once. This rearrangement joins TRBV15 to TRBJ1-5; 7 nucleotides agree with TRBD1. The V segment lost 0 bases and the J segment 0 bases; nucleotides outside the gene matches: 8. Germline-derived CDR1 and CDR2 are LNHNV and YYDKDF (reference sequence). This CDR3 comprises 18 residues. As DNA, the CDR3 is TGTGCCACCAGCAGAGATTCTAACACAGGGGATAGCAATCAGCCCCAGCATTTT. It yields the protein CATSRDSNTGDSNQPQHF.

The chain recombines TRBV10-3 with TRBJ2-5, with a weak D call TRBD1 (6 bases). V was cut by 4 bases and J by 2 bases, with 11 bases left in between. The CDR3 extends over 14 amino acids. Germline V lookup: CDR1 ENHRY, CDR2 SYGVKD. CDR3 bases: TGTGCCATCAGTGGTACAGGGAGTCAAGAGACCCAGTACTTC. Translation gives CAISGTGSQETQYF.